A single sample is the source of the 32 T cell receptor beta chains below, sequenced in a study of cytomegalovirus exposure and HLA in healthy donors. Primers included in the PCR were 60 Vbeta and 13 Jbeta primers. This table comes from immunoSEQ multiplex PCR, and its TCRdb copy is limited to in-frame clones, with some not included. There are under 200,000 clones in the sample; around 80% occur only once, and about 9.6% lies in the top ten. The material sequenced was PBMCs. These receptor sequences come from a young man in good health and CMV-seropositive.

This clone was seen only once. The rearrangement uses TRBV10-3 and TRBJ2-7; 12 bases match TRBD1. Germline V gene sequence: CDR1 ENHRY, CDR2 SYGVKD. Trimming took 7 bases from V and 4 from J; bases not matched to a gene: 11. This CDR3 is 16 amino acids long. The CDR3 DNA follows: TGTGCCATCAACGAACCGGGACAGGGGGCTGGTTACGAGCAGTACTTC. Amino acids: CAINEPGQGAGYEQYF.

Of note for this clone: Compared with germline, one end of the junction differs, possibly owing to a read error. CDR3 nucleotides: TGTGCCACCAGTTCACAGGGTGACACTGAAGCTTTCTTT. It encodes CATSSQGDTEAFF. This rearrangement joins TRBV10-3 to TRBJ1-1, with D possibly being TRBD1 (6 bases). The CDR3 totals 13 residues. CDR1 and CDR2 from the germline V gene are ENHRY and SYGVKD.

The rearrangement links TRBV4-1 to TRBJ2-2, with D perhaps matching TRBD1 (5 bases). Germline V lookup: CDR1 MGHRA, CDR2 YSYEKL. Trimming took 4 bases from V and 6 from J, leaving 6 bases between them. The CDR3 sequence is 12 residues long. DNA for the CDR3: TGCGCCAGCAGCCCCAGGGCCGGGGAGCTGTTTTTT. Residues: CASSPRAGELFF.

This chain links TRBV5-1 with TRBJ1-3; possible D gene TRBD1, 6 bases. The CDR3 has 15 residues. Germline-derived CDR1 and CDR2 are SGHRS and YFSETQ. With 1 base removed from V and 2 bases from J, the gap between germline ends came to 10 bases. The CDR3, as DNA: TGCGCCAGCAGCTTGAATCAGGGGACTGGAAACACCATATATTTT. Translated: CASSLNQGTGNTIYF.

CDR3 amino acids: CASSHHGLAGNNEQFF. The CDR3 DNA follows: TGTGCCAGCAGCCACCACGGACTAGCGGGGAACAATGAGCAGTTCTTC. The chain has TRBV7-9 and TRBJ2-1, with 12 bases lining up with TRBD2. V lost 5 bases, J lost 5 bases, and 7 bases stayed unmatched. This CDR3 contains 16 residues. Germline V CDR1 and CDR2: SEHNR, FQNEAQ (reference sequence).

This chain's CDR3 is CASGGRPKRTEQYF. In DNA, the CDR3 is TGTGCCAGTGGAGGGAGGCCAAAACGCACCGAGCAGTACTTC. The genes are TRBV6-1 and TRBJ2-7, with D maybe TRBD2 (6 bases). Germline V CDR1 and CDR2: MNHNS, SASEGT. The germline V and J ends were trimmed by 9 bases and 6 bases, with 21 bases remaining between them. This CDR3 is 14 amino acids long.

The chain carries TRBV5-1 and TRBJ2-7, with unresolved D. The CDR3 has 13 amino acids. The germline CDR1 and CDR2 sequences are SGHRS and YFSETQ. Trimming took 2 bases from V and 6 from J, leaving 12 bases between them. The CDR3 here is CASSLGYAAEQYF. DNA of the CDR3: TGCGCCAGCAGCTTAGGTTACGCGGCCGAGCAGTACTTC.

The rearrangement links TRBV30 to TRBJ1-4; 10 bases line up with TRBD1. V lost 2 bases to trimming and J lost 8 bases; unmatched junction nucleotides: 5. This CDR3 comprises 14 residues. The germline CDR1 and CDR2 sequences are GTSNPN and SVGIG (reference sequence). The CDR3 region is CAWSSGTGVEKLFF. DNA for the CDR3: TGTGCCTGGAGTTCAGGGACAGGGGTGGAAAAACTGTTTTTT.

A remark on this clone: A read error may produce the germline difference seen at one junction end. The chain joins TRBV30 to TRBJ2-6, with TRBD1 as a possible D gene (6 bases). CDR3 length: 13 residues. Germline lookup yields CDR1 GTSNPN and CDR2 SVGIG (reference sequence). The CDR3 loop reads CAWSYAGANGLTF. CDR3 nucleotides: TGTGCCTGGAGTTACGCAGGGGCCAACGGCCTGACTTTC. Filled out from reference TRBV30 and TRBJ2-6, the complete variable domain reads SQTIHQWPATLVQPVGSPLSLECTVEGTSNPNLYWYRQAAGRGLQLLFYSVGIGQISSEVPQNLSASRPQDRQFILSSKKLLLSDSGFYLCAWSYAGANGLTFGAGSRLTVL.

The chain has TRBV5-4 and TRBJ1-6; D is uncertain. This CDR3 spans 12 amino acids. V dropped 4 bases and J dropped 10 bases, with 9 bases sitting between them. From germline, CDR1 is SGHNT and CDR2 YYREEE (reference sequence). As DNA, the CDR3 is TGTGCCAGCAGCCCGGGTGGGTCACCCCTCCACTTT. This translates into CASSPGGSPLHF. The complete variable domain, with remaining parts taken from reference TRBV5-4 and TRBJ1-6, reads ETGVTQSPTHLIKTRGQQVTLRCSSQSGHNTVSWYQQALGQGPQFIFQYYREEENGRGNFPPRFSGLQFPNYSSELNVNALELDDSALYLCASSPGGSPLHFGNGTRLTVT.

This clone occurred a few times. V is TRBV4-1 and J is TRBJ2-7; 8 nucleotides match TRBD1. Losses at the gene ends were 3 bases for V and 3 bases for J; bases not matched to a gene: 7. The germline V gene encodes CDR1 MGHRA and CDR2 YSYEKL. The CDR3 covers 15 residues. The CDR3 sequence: CASSQTGAGIYEQYF. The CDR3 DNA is TGCGCCAGCAGCCAGACAGGGGCTGGAATCTACGAGCAGTACTTC.

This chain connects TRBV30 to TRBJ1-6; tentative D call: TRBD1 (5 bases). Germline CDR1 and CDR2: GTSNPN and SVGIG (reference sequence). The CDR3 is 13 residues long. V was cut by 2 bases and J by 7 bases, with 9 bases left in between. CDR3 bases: TGTGCCTGGAGTTACAGGACCAATTCACCCCTCCACTTT. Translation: CAWSYRTNSPLHF. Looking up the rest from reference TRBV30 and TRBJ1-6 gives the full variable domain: SQTIHQWPATLVQPVGSPLSLECTVEGTSNPNLYWYRQAAGRGLQLLFYSVGIGQISSEVPQNLSASRPQDRQFILSSKKLLLSDSGFYLCAWSYRTNSPLHFGNGTRLTVT.

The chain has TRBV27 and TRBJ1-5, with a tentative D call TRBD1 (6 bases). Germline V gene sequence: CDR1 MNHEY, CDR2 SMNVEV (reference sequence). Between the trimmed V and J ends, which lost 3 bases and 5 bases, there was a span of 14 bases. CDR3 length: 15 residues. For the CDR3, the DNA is TGTGCCAGCAGTTTGTTCGGGGGGCAGGATCAGCCCCAGCATTTT. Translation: CASSLFGGQDQPQHF.

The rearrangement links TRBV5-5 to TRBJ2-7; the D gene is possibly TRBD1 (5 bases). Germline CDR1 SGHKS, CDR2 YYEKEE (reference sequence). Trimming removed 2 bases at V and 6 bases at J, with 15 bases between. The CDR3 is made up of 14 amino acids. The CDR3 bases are TGTGCCAGCAGCTTCGACAGCCCCTCGGGCGAGCAGTACTTC. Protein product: CASSFDSPSGEQYF.

The CDR3 region is CASSTGSVTEAFF. DNA for the CDR3: TGTGCCAGTAGTACAGGGTCGGTCACTGAAGCTTTCTTT. The gene calls are TRBV19 and TRBJ1-1, with D maybe TRBD1 (5 bases). V was trimmed by 4 bases and J by 4 bases, leaving 10 bases between them. The CDR3 spans 13 residues. Germline CDR1 and CDR2: LNHDA and SQIVND (reference sequence).

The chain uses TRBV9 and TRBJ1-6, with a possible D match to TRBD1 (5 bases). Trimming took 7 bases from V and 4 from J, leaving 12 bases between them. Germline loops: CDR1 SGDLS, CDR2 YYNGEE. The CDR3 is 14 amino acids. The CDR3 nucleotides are TGTGCCAGCCAAGGGGTAAAATATAATTCACCCCTCCACTTT. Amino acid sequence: CASQGVKYNSPLHF. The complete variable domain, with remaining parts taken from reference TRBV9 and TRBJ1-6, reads DSGVTQTPKHLITATGQRVTLRCSPRSGDLSVYWYQQSLDQGLQFLIQYYNGEERAKGNILERFSAQQFPDLHSELNLSSLELGDSALYFCASQGVKYNSPLHFGNGTRLTVT.

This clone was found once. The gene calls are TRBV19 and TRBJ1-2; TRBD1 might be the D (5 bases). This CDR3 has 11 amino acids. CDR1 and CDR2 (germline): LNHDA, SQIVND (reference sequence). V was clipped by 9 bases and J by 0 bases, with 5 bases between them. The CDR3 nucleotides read TGTGCCAGCAGGGCTAACTATGGCTACACCTTC. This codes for CASRANYGYTF.

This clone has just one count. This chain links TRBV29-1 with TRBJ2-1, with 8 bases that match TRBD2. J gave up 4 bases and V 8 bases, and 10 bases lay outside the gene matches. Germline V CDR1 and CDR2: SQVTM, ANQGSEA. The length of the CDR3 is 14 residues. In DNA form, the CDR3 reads TGCAGCTCCGGGACTTCGGGGGGGTACAATGAGCAGTTCTTC. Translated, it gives CSSGTSGGYNEQFF.

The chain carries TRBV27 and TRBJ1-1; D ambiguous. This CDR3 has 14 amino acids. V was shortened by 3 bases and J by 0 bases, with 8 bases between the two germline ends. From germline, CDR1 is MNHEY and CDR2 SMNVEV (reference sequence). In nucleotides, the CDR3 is TGTGCCAGCAGTTTCGGTCTGGTGAACACTGAAGCTTTCTTT. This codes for CASSFGLVNTEAFF.

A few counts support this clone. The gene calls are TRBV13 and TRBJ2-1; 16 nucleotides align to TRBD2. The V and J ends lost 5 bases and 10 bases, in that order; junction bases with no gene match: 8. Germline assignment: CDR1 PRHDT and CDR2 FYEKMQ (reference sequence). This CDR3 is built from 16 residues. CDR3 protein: CASSPRGLAGGIEQFF. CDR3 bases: TGTGCCAGCAGCCCAAGGGGACTAGCGGGGGGGATCGAGCAGTTCTTC.

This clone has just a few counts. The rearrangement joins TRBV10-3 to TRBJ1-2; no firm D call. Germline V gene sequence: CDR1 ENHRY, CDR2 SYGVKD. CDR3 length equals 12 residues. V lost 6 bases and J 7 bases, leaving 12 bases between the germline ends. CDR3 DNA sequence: TGTGCCATCAGCTTTGACATGGTTGGCTACACCTTC. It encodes CAISFDMVGYTF.

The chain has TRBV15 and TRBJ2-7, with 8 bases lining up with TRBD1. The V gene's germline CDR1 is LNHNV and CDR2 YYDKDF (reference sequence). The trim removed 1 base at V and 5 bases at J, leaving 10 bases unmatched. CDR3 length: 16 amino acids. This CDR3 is CATSRGGSRGRHEQYF. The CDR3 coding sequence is TGTGCCACCAGCAGAGGAGGAAGCAGGGGGCGCCACGAGCAGTACTTC.

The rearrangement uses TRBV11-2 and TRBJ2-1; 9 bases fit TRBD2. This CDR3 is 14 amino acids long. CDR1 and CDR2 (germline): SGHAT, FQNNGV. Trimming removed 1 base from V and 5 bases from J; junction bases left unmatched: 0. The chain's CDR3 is CASSLGGRDNEQFF. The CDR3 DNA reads TGTGCCAGCAGCTTAGGCGGGAGGGACAATGAGCAGTTCTTC.

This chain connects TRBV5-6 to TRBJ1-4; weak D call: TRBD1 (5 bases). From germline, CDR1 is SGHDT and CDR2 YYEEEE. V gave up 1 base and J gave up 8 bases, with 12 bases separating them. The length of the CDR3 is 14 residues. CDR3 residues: CASSLMGGREKLFF. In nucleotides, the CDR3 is TGTGCCAGCAGCTTGATGGGGGGTCGGGAAAAACTGTTTTTT.

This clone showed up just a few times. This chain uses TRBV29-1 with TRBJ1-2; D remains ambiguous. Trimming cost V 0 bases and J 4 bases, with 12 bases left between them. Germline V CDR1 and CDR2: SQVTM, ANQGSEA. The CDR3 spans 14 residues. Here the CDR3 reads CSVEDEQVLYGYTF. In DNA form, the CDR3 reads TGCAGCGTTGAAGACGAGCAGGTTCTCTATGGCTACACCTTC.

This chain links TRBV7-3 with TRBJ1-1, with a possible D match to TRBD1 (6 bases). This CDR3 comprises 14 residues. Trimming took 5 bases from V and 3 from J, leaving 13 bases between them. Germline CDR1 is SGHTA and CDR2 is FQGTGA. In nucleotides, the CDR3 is TGTGCCAGCAGCCCGGGGGGCACACACACTGAAGCTTTCTTT. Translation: CASSPGGTHTEAFF. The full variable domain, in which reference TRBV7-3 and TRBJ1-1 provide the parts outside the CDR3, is GAGVSQTPSNKVTEKGKYVELRCDPISGHTALYWYRQSLGQGPEFLIYFQGTGAADDSGLPNDRFFAVRPEGSVSTLKIQRTERGDSAVYLCASSPGGTHTEAFFGQGTRLTVV.

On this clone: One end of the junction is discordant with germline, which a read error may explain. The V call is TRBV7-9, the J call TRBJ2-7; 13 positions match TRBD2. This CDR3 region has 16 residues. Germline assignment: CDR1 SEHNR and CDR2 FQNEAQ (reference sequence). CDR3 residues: CSSSFLGTSGTYEQYF. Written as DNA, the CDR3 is TGTTCCAGCAGCTTCCTTGGGACTAGCGGGACGTACGAGCAGTACTTC.

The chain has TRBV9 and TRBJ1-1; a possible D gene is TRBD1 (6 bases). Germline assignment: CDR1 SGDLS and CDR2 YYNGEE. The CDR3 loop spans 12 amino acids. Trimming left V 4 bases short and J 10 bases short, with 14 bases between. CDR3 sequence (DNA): TGTGCCAGCAGCACAGGGCTTACCGCAGCTTTCTTT. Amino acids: CASSTGLTAAFF.

The CDR3, as DNA: TGTGCCAGCAGCCCCAATAGCGGCACAGATACGCAGTATTTT. This codes for CASSPNSGTDTQYF. This chain joins TRBV5-4 and TRBJ2-3; D perhaps matches TRBD2 (5 bases). Trimming took 4 bases from V and 1 from J, leaving 10 bases between them. The CDR3 contains 14 residues. Germline V lookup: CDR1 SGHNT, CDR2 YYREEE (reference sequence).

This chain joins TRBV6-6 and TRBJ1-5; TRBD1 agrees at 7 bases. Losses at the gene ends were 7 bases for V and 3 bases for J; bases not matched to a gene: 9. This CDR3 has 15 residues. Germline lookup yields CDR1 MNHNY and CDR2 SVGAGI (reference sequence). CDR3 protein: CASNSGTAYNQPQHF. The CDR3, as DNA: TGTGCCAGCAACTCCGGGACAGCCTACAATCAGCCCCAGCATTTT.

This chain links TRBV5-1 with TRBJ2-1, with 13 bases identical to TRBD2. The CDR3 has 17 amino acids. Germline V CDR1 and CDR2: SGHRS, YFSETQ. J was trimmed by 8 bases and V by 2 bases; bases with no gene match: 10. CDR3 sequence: CASSLMPGTSGMHEQFF. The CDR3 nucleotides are TGCGCCAGCAGCTTAATGCCCGGGACTAGCGGGATGCATGAGCAGTTCTTC.

The CDR3 region has the DNA TGTGCCAGCAGGAGGGCGGGAGTTTTTTACGATACGCAGTATTTT. The encoded protein is CASRRAGVFYDTQYF. The V call is TRBV27, the J call TRBJ2-3; 7 bases match TRBD2. V lost 6 bases to trimming and J lost 6 bases; unmatched junction nucleotides: 12. The CDR3 extends over 15 amino acids. In germline, CDR1 is MNHEY, CDR2 SMNVEV (reference sequence).